This TCR beta chain was documented in a study of blood T cell repertoires in COVID-19. V lost 5 bases and J lost 3; bases outside the gene matches: 13. Looked up from germline, CDR1 is MGHRA and CDR2 is YSYEKL. The CDR3 contains 18 residues. Clinical histories supplied by participants themselves formed the basis of cohort assignment. Original methodology: Scientists estimated how many nucleated cells there were by amplifying reference gene primers. Libraries were prepared by immunoSEQ multiplex PCR; TCRdb keeps only in-frame clonotypes and omits some of them. The V and J calls and clone size come from that table; D and trimming were worked out from the DNA. The sample gives roughly 190,000 clones, roughly 84% of which show up once; more than 3% is in the top ten.

The chain joins TRBV4-1 to TRBJ2-1, with TRBD2 identical over 10 bases. The specimen was PBMCs or T cells enriched from blood (not recorded which). This sequence was found in a woman in her thirties who had been exposed to COVID-19. The CDR3 region has the DNA TGCGCCAGCAGCTATACCCCGGGACCTAGCGGGGGCTACAATGAGCAGTTCTTC. Its translation is CASSYTPGPSGGYNEQFF.